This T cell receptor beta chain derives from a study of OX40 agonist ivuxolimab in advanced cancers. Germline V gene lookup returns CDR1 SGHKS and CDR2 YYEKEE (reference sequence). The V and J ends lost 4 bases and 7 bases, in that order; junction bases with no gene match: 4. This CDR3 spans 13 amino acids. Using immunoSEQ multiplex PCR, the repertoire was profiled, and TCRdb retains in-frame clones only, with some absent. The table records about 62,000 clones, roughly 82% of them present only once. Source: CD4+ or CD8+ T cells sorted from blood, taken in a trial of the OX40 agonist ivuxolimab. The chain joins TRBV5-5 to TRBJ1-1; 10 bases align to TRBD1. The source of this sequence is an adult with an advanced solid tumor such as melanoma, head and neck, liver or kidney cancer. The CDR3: CASSPRDRGEAFF. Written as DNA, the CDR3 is TGTGCCAGCAGCCCCCGGGACAGGGGTGAAGCTTTCTTT.